This TCR beta chain originates from a study of blood T cell repertoires in COVID-19. After removal of 6 bases from V and 5 bases from J, the junction contained 3 bases not matched to a gene. Germline loops: CDR1 MNHEY, CDR2 SVGEGT. This CDR3 comprises 13 residues. The table came from immunoSEQ multiplex PCR; TCRdb's copy has only in-frame clones and leaves some out. Of about 77,000 clones listed, roughly nine tenths are singletons. Sequenced input: peripheral blood. V gene TRBV6-2 or TRBV6-3 combines with J gene TRBJ1-1; 10 positions agree with TRBD1. This receptor was taken from a woman over 75 with active or convalescent COVID-19. CDR3 region: CASSRQGATEAFF. CDR3 DNA: TGTGCCAGCAGCCGACAGGGGGCAACTGAAGCTTTCTTT.